This T cell receptor (beta chain) was identified during a study of T cell responses to AZD1222 COVID-19 vaccine. Study details: Both about-4-week and about-12-week second-dose recipients were combined.

Study results and caveats: Along spike, vaccine-associated CD4 TCRs were found throughout, with dominance at 160-218 and 743-854. Donors, mostly white British, included more females; clonal diversity was possibly underestimated.

Germline V gives CDR1 LNHDA, CDR2 SQIVND (reference sequence). The CDR3 is 12 residues long. V lost 10 bases and J lost 4, with 11 bases in between. Assay: immunoSEQ multiplex PCR; the TCRdb copy retains only in-frame clones and omits some. The sample gives about 120,000 clones, roughly 88% of which show up once; 3.5% to 4.5% is in the top ten. Remarks on this clone: As yet, its antigen is unknown.

The genes are TRBV19 and TRBJ2-1; D ambiguous. This receptor was obtained from an adult in good health. The material sequenced was peripheral blood, taken on day 0 of AZD1222 vaccination. CDR3 DNA sequence: TGTGCCACCCAGGACGGTTACAATGAGCAGTTCTTC. Translated: CATQDGYNEQFF.